The 6 T cell receptor beta chains below come from one sample, sequenced in a study of Ad26.COV2.S vaccination and SARS-CoV-2 variants. Treatment noted: some 19 received Ad26.COV2.S at low or high dose, single or two shots; several received placebo; per-sample allocation not given. Sampling was done on day 63 after the first vaccine or placebo injection. Here immunoSEQ multiplex PCR was the method, and the copy in TCRdb shows in-frame clones only, minus some. The profile shows around 300,000 clones, 90% of them singletons. The input for sequencing was peripheral blood, taken in a trial of Ad26.COV2.S vaccine versus placebo. The receptors were sampled from a person aged 18-60 years who received the Ad26.COV2.S COVID-19 vaccine or a placebo.

The chain links TRBV28 to TRBJ2-3; D is uncertain. V was pared by 4 bases and J by 0 bases, with 8 bases between. CDR1 is MDHEN, CDR2 SYDVKM, per germline. This CDR3 comprises 14 residues. The DNA of the CDR3 is TGTGCCAGCAGTTCAGCCTCTAGCACAGATACGCAGTATTTT. Protein: CASSSASSTDTQYF. The complete variable domain, with remaining parts taken from reference TRBV28 and TRBJ2-3, reads DVKVTQSSRYLVKRTGEKVFLECVQDMDHENMFWYRQDPGLGLRLIYFSYDVKMKEKGDIPEGYSVSREKKERFSLILESASTNQTSMYLCASSSASSTDTQYFGPGTRLTVL.

V gene TRBV30 combines with J gene TRBJ1-4, with a tentative D call TRBD1 (5 bases). V was shortened by 8 bases and J by 7 bases, with 17 bases between the two germline ends. Germline V gene lookup returns CDR1 GTSNPN and CDR2 SVGIG (reference sequence). The CDR3 is 13 residues long. In nucleotides, the CDR3 is TGTGCCATCTCGCGGGGCTTCGGTGAAAAACTGTTTTTT. This translates into CAISRGFGEKLFF.

This clone was seen once. The chain links TRBV9 to TRBJ2-5; the match to TRBD2 covers 8 bases. The CDR3 totals 15 residues. V trimming: 1 base; J trimming: 2 bases; junction bases outside the gene matches: 4. Germline V lookup: CDR1 SGDLS, CDR2 YYNGEE. This CDR3 reads CASSVTTGGQETQYF. The CDR3 DNA sequence: TGTGCCAGCAGCGTAACCACGGGGGGGCAAGAGACCCAGTACTTC.

V and J are TRBV5-1 and TRBJ1-1; D unresolved. The CDR3 sequence is 12 residues long. CDR1 and CDR2 (germline): SGHRS, YFSETQ. V was cut by 1 base and J by 7 bases, with 8 bases left in between. CDR3 sequence (DNA): TGCGCCAGCAGCTTGTTAGGGAATGAAGCTTTCTTT. Amino acid sequence: CASSLLGNEAFF.

The V and J genes are TRBV5-1 and TRBJ2-7; 9 bases align to TRBD1. The length of the CDR3 is 12 residues. Trimming removed 6 bases from V and 4 bases from J; junction bases left unmatched: 2. Germline V lookup: CDR1 SGHRS, CDR2 YFSETQ. For the CDR3, the DNA is TGCGCCAGCAAGGGACAGGGTTACGAGCAGTACTTC. Amino acid sequence: CASKGQGYEQYF.

The V call is TRBV9, the J call TRBJ2-1; D tentatively fits TRBD1 or TRBD2 (6 bases each). Germline V gives CDR1 SGDLS, CDR2 YYNGEE. V was clipped by 2 bases and J by 6 bases, with 15 bases between them. This CDR3 has 15 amino acids. CDR3 DNA sequence: TGTGCCAGCAGCGTGAGGGGGGACTTAGCCAATGAGCAGTTCTTC. It codes for CASSVRGDLANEQFF.